The 3 T cell receptor beta chains given below trace back to one sample, sequenced in a study of blood T cell repertoires in COVID-19. Sequencing was performed with immunoSEQ multiplex PCR; in TCRdb, only in-frame clones are kept and a portion is missing. The sample lists about 220,000 clones, about four fifths occurring once. Specimen: peripheral blood. Every receptor here comes from a woman aged 60-75 years with acute or convalescent COVID-19.

The V gene is TRBV12-3 or TRBV12-4, the J gene TRBJ1-2, with a possible D match to TRBD1 (6 bases). V dropped 6 bases and J dropped 4 bases, with 9 bases sitting between them. This CDR3 spans 12 amino acids. This chain's CDR3 is CASRTGSYGYTF. The DNA for the CDR3 is TGTGCCAGCAGGACAGGTTCCTATGGCTACACCTTC.

This clone was seen only once. This sequence joins TRBV13 and TRBJ2-7; D uncertain. The V gene's germline CDR1 is PRHDT and CDR2 FYEKMQ (reference sequence). The CDR3 is 12 amino acids. V lost 4 bases and J lost 1, with 5 bases in between. The CDR3 DNA reads TGTGCCAGCAGCTCCCTTTCCTACGAGCAGTACTTC. Translated: CASSSLSYEQYF.

This chain uses TRBV12-3 or TRBV12-4 with TRBJ1-1; a weak D match, TRBD1 (5 bases). V was pared by 5 bases and J by 5 bases, with 12 bases between. CDR3 length: 13 residues. CDR3 sequence: CASSRPPGTEAFF. The CDR3, as DNA: TGTGCCAGCAGTCGACCTCCAGGGACTGAAGCTTTCTTT.